These T cell receptor beta chains were read from a single sample in a study of OX40 agonist ivuxolimab in advanced cancers. Method: immunoSEQ multiplex PCR; TCRdb's copy keeps in-frame clones and lacks some. The sample contains about 48,000 clones, around 87% of which appear only once. Sequenced material: CD4+ or CD8+ T cells sorted from blood, taken in a trial of the OX40 agonist ivuxolimab. The receptors come from an adult with an advanced solid tumor such as melanoma, head and neck, liver or kidney cancer. Each CDR3 is given without its conserved first and last residue. The order of the fields is V gene, J gene, CDR3 protein.

V: TRBV7-6
J: TRBJ2-1
CDR3: ASSLGSSGGAFNEQF

V: TRBV19
J: TRBJ2-1
CDR3: ASSIGTSAQGVF

V: TRBV4-1
J: TRBJ2-3
CDR3: ASSQLWIGNTDTQY

V: TRBV14
J: TRBJ2-7
CDR3: ASSPRQGLNEQY

V: TRBV19
J: TRBJ2-1
CDR3: ASTTPGGLGGV

V: TRBV5-4
J: TRBJ2-5
CDR3: ASSPSGGAGETQY

V: TRBV10-3
J: TRBJ1-5
CDR3: AISATGGNQPQH

V: TRBV6-4
J: TRBJ1-2
CDR3: ASSAEGGPYGYT

V: TRBV6-5
J: TRBJ1-4
CDR3: ASSYSGQGAEKLF

V: TRBV7-9
J: TRBJ2-3
CDR3: ASSDRGPDTQY

V: TRBV7-6
J: TRBJ2-3
CDR3: ASSLAAGLPDTQY

V: TRBV18
J: TRBJ1-1
CDR3: ASSPDIDTEAF

V: TRBV2
J: TRBJ2-7
CDR3: AIETGPASYEQY

V: TRBV7-2
J: TRBJ2-7
CDR3: ASSTRGYEQY

V: TRBV7-9
J: TRBJ1-6
CDR3: ASSGRQGSDSPLH

V: TRBV18
J: TRBJ1-5
CDR3: ASHADSNQPQH

V: TRBV7-3
J: TRBJ2-3
CDR3: ASSLGGVTDTQY

V: TRBV6-5
J: TRBJ2-5
CDR3: ASSLGSQETQY

V: TRBV10-3
J: TRBJ2-5
CDR3: AIRDRSQETQY

V: TRBV7-6
J: TRBJ2-1
CDR3: ASSSPFIAGPYNEQF

V: TRBV6-1
J: TRBJ2-3
CDR3: ASSEAGRRFGTQY

V: TRBV19
J: TRBJ2-1
CDR3: ASSFPRDSHNEQF

V: TRBV2
J: TRBJ2-1
CDR3: ASGTSGFTYNEQF

V: TRBV19
J: TRBJ1-5
CDR3: ASSTGTANQPQH

V: TRBV5-6
J: TRBJ1-5
CDR3: ASSFLGSGIDQPQH

V: TRBV7-9
J: TRBJ1-1
CDR3: ASSLNGQGATEAF

V: TRBV7-6
J: TRBJ1-4
CDR3: ASSLDRGFNEKLF

V: TRBV11-3
J: TRBJ1-6
CDR3: ASSSGGASPLH

V: TRBV18
J: TRBJ1-2
CDR3: ASSQRGTVYGYT

V: TRBV5-1
J: TRBJ2-2
CDR3: ASSLVLLTSGSNTGELF

V: TRBV7-8
J: TRBJ2-5
CDR3: ASSLAWTGPKETQY

V: TRBV11-3
J: TRBJ2-2
CDR3: ASNKGSGELF

V: TRBV9
J: TRBJ2-3
CDR3: ASSVGGPDTQY

V: TRBV6-1
J: TRBJ1-2
CDR3: ASSATLTGDYGYT

V: TRBV5-1
J: TRBJ2-1
CDR3: ASSLTGLAGGLGNEQF

V: TRBV18
J: TRBJ1-4
CDR3: ASSPQGRTGDEKLF

V: TRBV4-3
J: TRBJ2-7
CDR3: ASSRWGTDVDEQY

V: TRBV2
J: TRBJ1-1
CDR3: ASSYPGQGAKLVLNTEAF

V: TRBV14
J: TRBJ2-1
CDR3: ASSPLGAGGNNEQF

V: TRBV2
J: TRBJ1-2
CDR3: ASSDPGQVHGYT

V: TRBV6-6
J: TRBJ1-2
CDR3: ASTLRDGTDYGYT

V: TRBV5-6
J: TRBJ2-3
CDR3: ASNGLADTQY

V: TRBV14
J: TRBJ1-2
CDR3: ASSPSPGQGNYGYT

V: TRBV7-3
J: TRBJ2-1
CDR3: ASSSQNSEQF

V: TRBV4-1
J: TRBJ2-1
CDR3: ASSQSLTLARQF

V: TRBV20-1
J: TRBJ2-5
CDR3: SAREETQY

V: TRBV7-2
J: TRBJ1-1
CDR3: ASSTAGNTEAF

V: TRBV7-9
J: TRBJ2-3
CDR3: ASSLAQGAADTQY

V: TRBV6-5
J: TRBJ2-3
CDR3: ASSYGRGGSTDTQY

V: TRBV5-1
J: TRBJ2-2
CDR3: ASSPTTGWKGELF

V: TRBV5-1
J: TRBJ2-4
CDR3: ASSSTAAGKNIQY

V: TRBV27
J: TRBJ1-5
CDR3: ASSPNDRNQPQH

V: TRBV5-4
J: TRBJ2-7
CDR3: ASSRGLPKTPYEQY

V: TRBV5-4
J: TRBJ1-1
CDR3: ASSLSDRGSWTEAF

V: TRBV5-4
J: TRBJ2-3
CDR3: ASSQNYRADTQY

V: TRBV11-1
J: TRBJ1-1
CDR3: ASSLASGTTEAF

V: TRBV6-5
J: TRBJ1-5
CDR3: ASSWGDRGPQH

V: TRBV7-2
J: TRBJ2-7
CDR3: ASSPRSYEQY

V: TRBV7-9
J: TRBJ1-1
CDR3: ASSRQGLYTEAF

V: TRBV4-1
J: TRBJ1-5
CDR3: ASSPRGQGAGQPQH